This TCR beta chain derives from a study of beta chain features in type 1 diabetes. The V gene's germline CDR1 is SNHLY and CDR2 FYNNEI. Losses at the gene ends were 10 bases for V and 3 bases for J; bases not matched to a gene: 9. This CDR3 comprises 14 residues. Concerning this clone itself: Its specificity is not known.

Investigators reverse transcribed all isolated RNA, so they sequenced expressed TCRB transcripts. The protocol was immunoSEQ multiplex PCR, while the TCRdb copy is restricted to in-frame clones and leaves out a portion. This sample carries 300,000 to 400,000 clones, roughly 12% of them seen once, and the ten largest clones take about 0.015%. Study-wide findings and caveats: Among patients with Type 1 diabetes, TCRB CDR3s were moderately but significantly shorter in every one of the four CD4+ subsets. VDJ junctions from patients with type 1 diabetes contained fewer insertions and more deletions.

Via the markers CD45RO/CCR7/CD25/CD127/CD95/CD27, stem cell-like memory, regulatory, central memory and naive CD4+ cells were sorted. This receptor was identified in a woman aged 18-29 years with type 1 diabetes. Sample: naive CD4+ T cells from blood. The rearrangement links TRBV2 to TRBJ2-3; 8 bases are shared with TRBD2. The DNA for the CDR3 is TGTGCCACCCGAGACGCGGGAGGTACAGATACGCAGTATTTT. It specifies CATRDAGGTDTQYF.